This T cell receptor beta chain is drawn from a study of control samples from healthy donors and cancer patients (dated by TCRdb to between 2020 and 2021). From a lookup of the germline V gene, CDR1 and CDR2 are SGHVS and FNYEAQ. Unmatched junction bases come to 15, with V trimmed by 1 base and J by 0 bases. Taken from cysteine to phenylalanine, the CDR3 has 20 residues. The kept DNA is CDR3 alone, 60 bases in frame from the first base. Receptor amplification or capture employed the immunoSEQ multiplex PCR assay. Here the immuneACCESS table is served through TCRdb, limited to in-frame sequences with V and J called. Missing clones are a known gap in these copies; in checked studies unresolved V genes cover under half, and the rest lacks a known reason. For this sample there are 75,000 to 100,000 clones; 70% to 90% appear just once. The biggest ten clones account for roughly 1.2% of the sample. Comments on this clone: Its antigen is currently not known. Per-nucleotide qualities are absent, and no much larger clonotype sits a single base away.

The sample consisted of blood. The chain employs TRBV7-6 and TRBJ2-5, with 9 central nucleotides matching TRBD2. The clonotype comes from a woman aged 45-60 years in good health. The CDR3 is CASSLGGASGKEGYQETQYF. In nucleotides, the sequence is TGTGCCAGCAGCTTAGGGGGGGCTAGCGGGAAGGAAGGGTACCAAGAGACCCAGTACTTC.